Here is one T cell receptor beta chain with its context. This receptor's antigen is unknown. No base quality information exists; no much larger clone differs at one position. Libraries were built with PCR. TCRdb shows the sequencer as Illumina HiSeq 2500. To normalize quantification of the TCRbeta repertoire, the TCR libraries were built with molecular barcoding that relied on unique molecular identifiers. TCRdb applied fastp at Q25 and MiXCR to the public reads, then kept only in-frame beta chains. Each CDR3 protein appears once, grouped with its most common genes and DNA. Here the sample has roughly 350,000 distinct CDR3 sequences; approximately 10% occur a single time. The ten largest make up roughly 2.5% of the sample. This entry belongs to a study of T-cell reconstitution after alpha-beta-depleted transplantation in children (dated by TCRdb to the mid-2010s). Background on the whole study: T-cell immune reconstitution after TCRalphabeta/CD19-depleted allogeneic hematopoietic cell transplantation in children was quantitatively tracked in the study by means of TCR repertoire profiling.

Its CDR3 holds 13 amino acids, cysteine through phenylalanine. Of the read, only the CDR3 DNA is kept; its 39 bases are in frame from base 1. V loses 4 bases of germline sequence and J loses 9 bases, and the interval between the two ends is 14 bases. CDR1 and CDR2, looked up from the germline V gene, are SGHRS and YFSETQ. The receptor's source is a human donor who donated a stem cell graft to a child with acute lymphoblastic leukemia. The chain is made from TRBV5-1 and TRBJ2-1; the D region is possibly TRBD1 or TRBD2, each matching across 5 bases. Sequenced material: PBMCs from the stem cell graft donor, taken from the stem cell graft. This receptor has the CDR3 CASSAESGSEQFF. The DNA sequence is TGCGCCAGCAGCGCGGAATCAGGGAGTGAGCAGTTCTTC.